Listed below are T cell receptor beta chains from one sample, sequenced in a study of blood T cell repertoires in COVID-19. Sequencing was performed with immunoSEQ multiplex PCR; in TCRdb, only in-frame clones are kept and a portion is missing. This sample has about 330,000 clones, with roughly 87% found just once. Material: PBMCs or T cells enriched from blood (not recorded which). The receptors come from a woman aged 25-40 years who had recovered from COVID-19. The CDR3 runs from the conserved cysteine through the conserved F or W. The order of the fields is D gene, V gene, clone size, J gene, CDR3 protein. D genes are given only for firm matches. Clone size is stated in some rows and not others, as once, few, many or a class when expanded.

>.|TRBV6-1|.|TRBJ1-1
CASSEGGRGAFF
>.|TRBV5-6|.|TRBJ1-2
CASSSVGINRSGYTF
>TRBD2|TRBV19|.|TRBJ2-3
CASSLTGGTDTQYF
>.|TRBV30|.|TRBJ2-1
CAWSVISGDNEQFF
>TRBD1|TRBV5-1|once|TRBJ1-4
CASSRGDRGHEKLFF
>TRBD1|TRBV6-2/TRBV6-3|.|TRBJ2-7
CASSYSGTGNPYEQYF
>TRBD2|TRBV10-2|.|TRBJ2-7
CASSSEAGGTYEQYF
>TRBD2|TRBV24-1|.|TRBJ2-1
CATSGLAGGLSSYNEQFF
>.|TRBV11-2|.|TRBJ1-2
CASSLELYGTHRF
>.|TRBV7-2|.|TRBJ1-4
CASSLEPRGEKLFF
>.|TRBV30|.|TRBJ2-5
CARNSGFQETQYF
>.|TRBV28|.|TRBJ2-7
CASRRNWGVYEQYF
>.|TRBV18|.|TRBJ1-6
CASSPGGFVALHF
>TRBD1|TRBV29-1|.|TRBJ1-1
CSVDRTGGYTEAFF
>TRBD1|TRBV27|.|TRBJ1-5
CASSLTSGGRLSNQPQHF
>TRBD1|TRBV28|.|TRBJ1-2
CASSSPGGDRGGYGYTF
>.|TRBV7-8|.|TRBJ1-5
CASSQSGDYSNQPQHF